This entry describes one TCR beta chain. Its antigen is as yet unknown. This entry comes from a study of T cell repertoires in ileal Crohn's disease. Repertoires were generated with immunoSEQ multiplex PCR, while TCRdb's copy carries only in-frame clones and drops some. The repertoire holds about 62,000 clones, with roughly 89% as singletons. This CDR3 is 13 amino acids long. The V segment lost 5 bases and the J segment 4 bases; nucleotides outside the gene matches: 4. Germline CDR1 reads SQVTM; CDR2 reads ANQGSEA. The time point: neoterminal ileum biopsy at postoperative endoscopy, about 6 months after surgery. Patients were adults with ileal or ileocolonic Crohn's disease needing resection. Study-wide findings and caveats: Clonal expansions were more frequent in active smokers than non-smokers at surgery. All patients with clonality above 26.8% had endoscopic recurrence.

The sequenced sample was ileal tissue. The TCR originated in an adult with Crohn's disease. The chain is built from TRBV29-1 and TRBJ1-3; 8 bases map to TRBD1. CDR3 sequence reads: CSVSGGAGNTIYF. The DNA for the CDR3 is TGCAGCGTTTCAGGGGGCGCCGGAAACACCATATATTTT. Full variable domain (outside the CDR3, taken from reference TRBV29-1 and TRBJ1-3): SAVISQKPSRDICQRGTSLTIQCQVDSQVTMMFWYRQQPGQSLTLIATANQGSEATYESGFVIDKFPISRPNLTFSTLTVSNMSPEDSSIYLCSVSGGAGNTIYFGEGSWLTVV.